This T cell receptor beta chain came from a study of cytomegalovirus exposure and HLA in healthy donors. Both 60 Vbeta primers and 13 Jbeta primers went into the PCR. Clones were sequenced by immunoSEQ multiplex PCR, and TCRdb holds only the in-frame ones, with some missing. This specimen shows about 67,000 clones; the ten leading clones hold about 1.8%. The CDR3 extends over 14 amino acids. Germline loops: CDR1 MNHEY, CDR2 SVGAGI. Trimming pared 2 bases from V and 0 bases from J, leaving 6 bases between. Sequenced sample: PBMCs. The rearrangement joins TRBV6-5 to TRBJ2-3; D is unresolved. The TCR comes from a woman in her thirties in good health and CMV-seronegative. The CDR3 sequence is CASSYGASTDTQYF. CDR3 bases: TGTGCCAGCAGTTACGGAGCTAGCACAGATACGCAGTATTTT.